These 14 T cell receptor beta chains came from one sample sequenced in a study of identical twins. TCRdb reanalysed the 5' RACE reads using MiXCR and keeps one entry per CDR3 protein. Of 250,000 or so distinct CDR3 sequences in the sample, 6.5% to 9% are singletons; the top ten hold 5% to 6%. The same data also went into a second study, on yellow fever vaccine responses in identical twins.

The sequencing sample was made of CD8+ T cells sorted from blood. The receptors originated from a woman aged 18-29 years in good health.

There are many counts of this clonotype. This chain connects TRBV12-3 or TRBV12-4 to TRBJ1-1; no clear D gene. CDR3 length: 13 residues. The germline V and J ends were trimmed by 10 bases and 1 base, with 13 bases remaining between them. This CDR3 is CAILPEENTEAFF. DNA for the CDR3: TGTGCCATTCTCCCGGAGGAGAACACTGAAGCTTTCTTT.

This clonotype was found a few times. The gene calls are TRBV28 and TRBJ2-3; TRBD2 might be the D (6 bases). The CDR3 consists of 16 residues. CDR1 and CDR2 from the germline V gene are MDHEN and SYDVKM. Between the trimmed V and J ends, which lost 3 bases and 4 bases, there was a span of 17 bases. CDR3 in DNA: TGTGCCAGCAGTTTGCCAATACAACTAGCCTCAGATACGCAGTATTTT. Its translation: CASSLPIQLASDTQYF.

At least ten counts were recorded for this clonotype. The V and J genes are TRBV4-2 and TRBJ2-2; D gene unclear. The CDR3 covers 16 residues. The V end was cut by 1 base, the J end by 0 bases, with 9 bases between. CDR1 and CDR2 (germline): LGHNA, YNFKEQ. DNA for the CDR3: TGTGCCAGCAGCCAAGGGCTTAGGACGAACACCGGGGAGCTGTTTTTT. This gives the protein CASSQGLRTNTGELFF.

This clonotype was seen ten or more times. The rearrangement links TRBV5-1 to TRBJ2-1; D is undetermined. This CDR3 has 15 residues. V was cut by 0 bases and J by 2 bases, with 9 bases left in between. Germline V CDR1 and CDR2: SGHRS, YFSETQ. CDR3 residues: CASSLGEDTYNEQFF. The DNA of the CDR3 is TGCGCCAGCAGCTTGGGGGAAGACACCTACAATGAGCAGTTCTTC.

The genes are TRBV12-3 or TRBV12-4 and TRBJ2-7; D remains ambiguous. The CDR3 is 13 residues long. Trimming removed 5 bases from V and 5 bases from J, with 13 bases in between. The CDR3, as DNA: TGTGCCAGCAGTCTAGGGCGGATGGACGAGCAGTACTTC. Translation gives CASSLGRMDEQYF.

This clonotype showed up many times. The V gene is TRBV24-1, the J gene TRBJ2-3; D is uncertain. Germline CDR1 KGHDR, CDR2 SFDVKD. Trimming took 7 bases from V and 4 from J, leaving 14 bases between them. This CDR3 spans 14 amino acids. The CDR3 loop is CATRSSSASDTQYF. The DNA for the CDR3 is TGTGCCACCAGATCCTCGTCGGCCTCAGATACGCAGTATTTT.

This sequence joins TRBV7-9 and TRBJ2-2; D is tentatively TRBD1 or TRBD2 (5 bases each). Germline V gene data show CDR1 as SEHNR and CDR2 as FQNEAQ (reference sequence). V lost 6 bases, J lost 2 bases, and 13 bases lay in between. The CDR3 is 15 amino acids. The CDR3 here is CASSRGQGNTGELFF. CDR3 bases: TGTGCCAGCAGTCGAGGGCAGGGAAACACCGGGGAGCTGTTTTTT.

This clonotype appeared many times. This chain links TRBV7-7 with TRBJ2-5, with a tentative D call TRBD2 (7 bases). The CDR3 sequence is 14 residues long. From germline, CDR1 is SSHAT and CDR2 FNYEAQ (reference sequence). Trimming removed 3 bases from V and 9 bases from J, with 17 bases in between. CDR3 loop: CASSFGGGAPPQYF. The CDR3 DNA sequence: TGTGCCAGCAGCTTTGGTGGGGGGGCACCCCCCCAGTACTTC.

The table lists this clonotype with a few counts. V gene TRBV9 combines with J gene TRBJ2-2; 7 nucleotides line up with TRBD2. V lost 2 bases to trimming and J lost 4 bases; unmatched junction nucleotides: 8. Germline V CDR1 and CDR2: SGDLS, YYNGEE. This CDR3 spans 16 amino acids. The CDR3 bases are TGTGCCAGCAGCGTGAGACTAGCCGCGGGCACCGGGGAGCTGTTTTTT. Residues: CASSVRLAAGTGELFF.

In its sample, this clonotype was seen many times. The chain links TRBV7-9 to TRBJ2-1; 9 positions agree with TRBD2. Germline V gene data show CDR1 as SEHNR and CDR2 as FQNEAQ (reference sequence). This CDR3 spans 16 amino acids. Trimming at V came to 5 bases and at J to 10 bases, leaving 15 bases not matched to a gene. CDR3 in DNA: TGTGCCAGCAGCGCACCACAGGGACTAGCCCTAGAGGAGCAGTTCTTC. Translating gives CASSAPQGLALEEQFF. The full variable domain, with the rest looked up from reference TRBV7-9 and TRBJ2-1, is DTGVSQNPRHKITKRGQNVTFRCDPISEHNRLYWYRQTLGQGPEFLTYFQNEAQLEKSRLLSDRFSAERPKGSFSTLEIQRTEQGDSAMYLCASSAPQGLALEEQFFGPGTRLTVL.

The table lists this clonotype with a few counts. V gene TRBV5-1 combines with J gene TRBJ2-5; TRBD1 is a possible D gene (5 bases). The length of the CDR3 is 13 residues. V lost 0 bases and J 5 bases, leaving 8 bases between the germline ends. Germline V lookup: CDR1 SGHRS, CDR2 YFSETQ. CDR3 residues: CASSLGQWETQYF. The CDR3 nucleotides read TGCGCCAGCAGCTTGGGACAGTGGGAGACCCAGTACTTC.

This clonotype came up many times. The chain couples TRBV3-1 to TRBJ2-1; 8 bases match TRBD2. CDR3 length equals 15 residues. Germline-derived CDR1 and CDR2 are LGHDT and YNNKEL (reference sequence). Germline trimming cut 4 bases from V and 0 bases from J; bases unmatched to any gene: 2. The CDR3 sequence: CASSLGLASYNEQFF. The CDR3 bases are TGTGCCAGCAGCCTCGGACTAGCCTCCTACAATGAGCAGTTCTTC.

This rearrangement joins TRBV7-9 to TRBJ2-3; 9 positions agree with TRBD2. V lost 5 bases, J lost 2 bases, and 8 bases stayed unmatched. CDR3 length equals 16 residues. CDR1 and CDR2 (germline): SEHNR, FQNEAQ (reference sequence). The DNA for the CDR3 is TGTGCCAGCAGCATGTTAGCGGGAGCTGCCACAGATACGCAGTATTTT. Translated, it gives CASSMLAGAATDTQYF.

The table lists this clonotype with a few counts. V and J are TRBV4-1 and TRBJ2-7, with TRBD2 matching 13 bases. Germline CDR1 and CDR2: MGHRA and YSYEKL. V shed 0 bases and J 5 bases; nucleotides not matched to a gene: 7. The CDR3 is 17 amino acids. The CDR3 DNA reads as TGCGCCAGCAGCCAAGATAAGAGGGGACTAGCGGGAAACGAGCAGTACTTC. This sequence encodes CASSQDKRGLAGNEQYF.